The clone carrying this TCR beta chain showed up just a few times. The target antigen is unknown. The sample belongs to a study of T cells in Graves' hyperthyroidism and ophthalmopathy. Study findings and constraints: Among thyroid clonotypes expanded above 0.001, most also appeared in blood.

Using RNA transcripts as the source, TCR beta CDR3 regions were amplified. RT-PCR in the first round (using the HTBI primer set) targeted the TCR CDR3. TCRdb used MiXCR to reprocess the multiplex PCR reads, holding one entry per CDR3 protein. The table shows approximately 400,000 distinct CDR3 sequences, with about 15% occurring only once. This clonotype was obtained from a woman aged 25 to 45 with Graves' hyperthyroidism. Sequencing used blood.

CDR3: CASSLKGGFMSEAFF. The CDR3 region has the DNA TGTGCCAGCAGTCTTAAGGGGGGTTTCATGTCTGAAGCTTTCTTT. The chain couples TRBV11-2 to TRBJ1-1, with D maybe TRBD1 (6 bases). There are 15 residues in the CDR3. Germline CDR1 and CDR2: SGHAT and FQNNGV. With 6 bases removed from V and 6 bases from J, the gap between germline ends came to 20 bases.